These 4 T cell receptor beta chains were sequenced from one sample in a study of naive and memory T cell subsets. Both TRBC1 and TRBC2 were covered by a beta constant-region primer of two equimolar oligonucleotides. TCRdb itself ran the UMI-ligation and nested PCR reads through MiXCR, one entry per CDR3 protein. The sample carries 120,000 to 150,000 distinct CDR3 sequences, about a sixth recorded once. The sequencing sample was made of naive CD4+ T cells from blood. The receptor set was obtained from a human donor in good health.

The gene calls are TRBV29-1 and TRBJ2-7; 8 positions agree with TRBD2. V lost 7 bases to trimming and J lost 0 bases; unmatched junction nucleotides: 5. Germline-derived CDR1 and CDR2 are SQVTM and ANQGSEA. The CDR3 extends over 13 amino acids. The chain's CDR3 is CSAVAGISYEQYF. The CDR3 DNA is TGCAGCGCCGTAGCGGGAATCTCCTACGAGCAGTACTTC.

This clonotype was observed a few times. The CDR3: CASSRMTGGNYGYTF. As DNA, the CDR3 is TGCGCCAGCAGCCGTATGACAGGGGGGAACTATGGCTACACCTTC. This chain connects TRBV5-1 to TRBJ1-2, with 9 positions matching TRBD1. The CDR3 covers 15 residues. Germline V CDR1 and CDR2: SGHRS, YFSETQ. V shed 4 bases and J 2 bases; nucleotides not matched to a gene: 6.

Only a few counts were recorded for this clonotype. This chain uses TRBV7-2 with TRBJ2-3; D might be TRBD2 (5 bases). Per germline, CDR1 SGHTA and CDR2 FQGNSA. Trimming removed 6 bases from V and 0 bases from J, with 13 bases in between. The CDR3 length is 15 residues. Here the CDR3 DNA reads TGTGCCAGCAGTCTCGACTATTTAAGCACAGATACGCAGTATTTT. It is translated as CASSLDYLSTDTQYF. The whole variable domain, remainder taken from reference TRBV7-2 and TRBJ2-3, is GAGVSQSPSNKVTEKGKDVELRCDPISGHTALYWYRQSLGQGLEFLIYFQGNSAPDKSGLPSDRFSAERTGGSVSTLTIQRTQQEDSAVYLCASSLDYLSTDTQYFGPGTRLTVL.

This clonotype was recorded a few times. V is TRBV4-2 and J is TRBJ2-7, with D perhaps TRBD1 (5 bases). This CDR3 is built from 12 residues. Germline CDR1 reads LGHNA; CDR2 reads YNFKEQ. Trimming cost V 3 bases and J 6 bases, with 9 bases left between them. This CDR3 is CASSQAGFEQYF. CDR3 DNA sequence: TGTGCCAGCAGCCAGGCAGGGTTCGAGCAGTACTTC.